These 6 T cell receptor beta chains originate from one sample sequenced in a study of T cell responses to AZD1222 COVID-19 vaccine. Generated by immunoSEQ multiplex PCR, the TCRdb table keeps only in-frame clones and is missing some. This table has 150,000 to 170,000 clones, about 90% appearing once. This specimen consisted of peripheral blood, obtained on day 0 of MenACWY control vaccination. Receptors originate from an adult in good health.

V gene TRBV5-4 combines with J gene TRBJ2-2; D possibly corresponds to TRBD1 (6 bases). The CDR3 extends over 16 amino acids. The V gene lost 4 bases and the J gene lost 0 bases, with 13 bases spanning the gap. Germline V CDR1 and CDR2: SGHNT, YYREEE (reference sequence). CDR3 sequence (DNA): TGTGCCAGCAGCGAAGGGACACGCACGAACACCGGGGAGCTGTTTTTT. It translates to CASSEGTRTNTGELFF. Based on the CDR3 plus reference TRBV5-4 and TRBJ2-2, the full variable domain is ETGVTQSPTHLIKTRGQQVTLRCSSQSGHNTVSWYQQALGQGPQFIFQYYREEENGRGNFPPRFSGLQFPNYSSELNVNALELDDSALYLCASSEGTRTNTGELFFGEGSRLTVL.

This clone appeared once. V is TRBV30 and J is TRBJ1-1, with 7 bases lining up with TRBD1. Germline CDR1 reads GTSNPN; CDR2 reads SVGIG (reference sequence). CDR3 length: 13 residues. The trim removed 2 bases at V and 6 bases at J, leaving 6 bases unmatched. CDR3 nucleotides: TGTGCCTGGAGTTCAGGGGGTAACTCTGAAGCTTTCTTT. The encoded protein is CAWSSGGNSEAFF.

The rearrangement uses TRBV6-5 and TRBJ1-3, with D possibly TRBD1 on 5 matching bases. Germline loops: CDR1 MNHEY, CDR2 SVGAGI. The CDR3 contains 15 residues. V was clipped by 3 bases and J by 4 bases, with 13 bases between them. The DNA for the CDR3 is TGTGCCAGCAGTTATGCACGGACAACGGGAAACACCATATATTTT. This encodes CASSYARTTGNTIYF.

The chain employs TRBV18 and TRBJ2-7; TRBD1 matches at 7 bases. In germline, CDR1 is KGHSH, CDR2 LQKENI. J lost 4 bases, V lost 3 bases, and 9 bases had no gene match. The length of the CDR3 is 15 residues. DNA for the CDR3: TGTGCCAGCTCACCTCGGACAGGTGGGGGATACGAGCAGTACTTC. Translated, it gives CASSPRTGGGYEQYF.

The gene calls are TRBV7-2 and TRBJ2-2; 9 positions agree with TRBD1. The CDR3 extends over 15 amino acids. The V gene's germline CDR1 is SGHTA and CDR2 FQGNSA. V dropped 4 bases and J dropped 3; count of bases not matched to a gene: 3. CDR3: CASSSRQGDTGELFF. DNA of the CDR3: TGTGCCAGCAGCTCCAGACAGGGGGACACCGGGGAGCTGTTTTTT.

J is TRBJ2-3 and V is TRBV11-3, with 9 positions matching TRBD1. V dropped 4 bases and J dropped 2; count of bases not matched to a gene: 7. CDR1 SGHNT and CDR2 YENEEA come from the germline V gene. This CDR3 spans 16 amino acids. The DNA for the CDR3 is TGTGCCAGCAGCTCCCGGACAGGGGAGGACACAGATACGCAGTATTTT. This sequence encodes CASSSRTGEDTDTQYF.